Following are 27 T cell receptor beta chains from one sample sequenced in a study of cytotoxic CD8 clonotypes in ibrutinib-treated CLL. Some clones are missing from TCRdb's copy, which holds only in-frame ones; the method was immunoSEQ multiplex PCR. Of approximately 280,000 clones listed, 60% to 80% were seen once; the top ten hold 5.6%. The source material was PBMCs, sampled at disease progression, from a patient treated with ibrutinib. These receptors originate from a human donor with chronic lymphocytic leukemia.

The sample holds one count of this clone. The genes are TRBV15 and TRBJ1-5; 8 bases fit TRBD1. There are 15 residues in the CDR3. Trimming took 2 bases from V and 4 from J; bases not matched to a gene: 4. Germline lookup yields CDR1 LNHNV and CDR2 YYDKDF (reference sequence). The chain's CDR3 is CATSRQGARNQPQHF. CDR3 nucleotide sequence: TGTGCCACCAGCAGACAGGGGGCGAGGAATCAGCCCCAGCATTTT.

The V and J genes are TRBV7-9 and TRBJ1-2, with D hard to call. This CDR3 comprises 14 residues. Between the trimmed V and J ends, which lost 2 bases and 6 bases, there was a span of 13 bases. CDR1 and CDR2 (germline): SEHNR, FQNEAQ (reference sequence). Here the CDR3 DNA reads TGTGCCAGCAGCTTAATCTCTGTGTACCATGGCTACACCTTC. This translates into CASSLISVYHGYTF.

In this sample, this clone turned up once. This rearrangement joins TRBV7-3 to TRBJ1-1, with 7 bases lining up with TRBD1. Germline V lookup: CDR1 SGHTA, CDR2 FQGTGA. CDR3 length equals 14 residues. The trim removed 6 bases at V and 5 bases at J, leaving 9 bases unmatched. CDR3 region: CASSPGGASTEAFF. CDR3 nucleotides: TGTGCCAGCAGTCCAGGGGGGGCGAGTACTGAAGCTTTCTTT.

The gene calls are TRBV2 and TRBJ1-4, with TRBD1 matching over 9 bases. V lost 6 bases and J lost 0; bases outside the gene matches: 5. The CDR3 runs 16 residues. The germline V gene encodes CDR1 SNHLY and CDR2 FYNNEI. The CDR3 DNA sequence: TGTGCCAGCAGAGACAGGGGGATCGCAACTAATGAAAAACTGTTTTTT. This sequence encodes CASRDRGIATNEKLFF.

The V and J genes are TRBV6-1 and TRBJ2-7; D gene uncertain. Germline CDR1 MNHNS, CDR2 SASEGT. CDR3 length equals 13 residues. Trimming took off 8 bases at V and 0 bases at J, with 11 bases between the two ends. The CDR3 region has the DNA TGTGCCAGCCGAACGGCTGGCTCCTACGAGCAGTACTTC. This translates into CASRTAGSYEQYF.

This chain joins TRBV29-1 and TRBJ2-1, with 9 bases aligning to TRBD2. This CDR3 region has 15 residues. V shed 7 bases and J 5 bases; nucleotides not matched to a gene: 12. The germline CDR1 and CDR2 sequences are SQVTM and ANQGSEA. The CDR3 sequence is CSARGWASGDNEQFF. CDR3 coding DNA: TGCAGCGCCAGAGGGTGGGCTAGCGGGGACAATGAGCAGTTCTTC.

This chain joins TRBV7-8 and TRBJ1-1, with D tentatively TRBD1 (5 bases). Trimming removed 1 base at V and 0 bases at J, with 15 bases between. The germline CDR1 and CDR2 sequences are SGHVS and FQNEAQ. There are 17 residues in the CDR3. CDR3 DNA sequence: TGTGCCAGCAGCTTAGAGGCAGGGAGAAGGATGAACACTGAAGCTTTCTTT. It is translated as CASSLEAGRRMNTEAFF. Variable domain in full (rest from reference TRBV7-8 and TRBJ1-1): GAGVSQSPRYKVAKRGQDVALRCDPISGHVSLFWYQQALGQGPEFLTYFQNEAQLDKSGLPSDRFFAERPEGSVSTLKIQRTQQEDSAVYLCASSLEAGRRMNTEAFFGQGTRLTVV.

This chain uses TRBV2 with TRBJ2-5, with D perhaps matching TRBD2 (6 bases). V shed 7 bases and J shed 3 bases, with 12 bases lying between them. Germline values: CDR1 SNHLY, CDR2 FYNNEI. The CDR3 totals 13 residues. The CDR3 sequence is CASTPGEEETQYF. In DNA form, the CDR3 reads TGTGCCAGCACCCCGGGAGAAGAAGAGACCCAGTACTTC.

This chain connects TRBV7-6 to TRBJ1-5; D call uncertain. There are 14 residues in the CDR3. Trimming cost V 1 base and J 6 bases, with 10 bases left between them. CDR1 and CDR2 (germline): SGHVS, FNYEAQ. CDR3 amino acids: CASSLVGEGQPQHF. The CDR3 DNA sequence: TGTGCCAGCAGCTTAGTCGGGGAGGGTCAGCCCCAGCATTTT.

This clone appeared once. The CDR3 DNA is TGTGCCAGCAGCCAAGGTGCCCCAGGTTCGCGACTGTTTTTT. The encoded protein is CASSQGAPGSRLFF. The chain combines TRBV14 with TRBJ1-4, with D unresolved. Trimming cost V 1 base and J 13 bases, with 16 bases left between them. The CDR3 covers 14 residues. From germline, CDR1 is SGHDN and CDR2 FVKESK.

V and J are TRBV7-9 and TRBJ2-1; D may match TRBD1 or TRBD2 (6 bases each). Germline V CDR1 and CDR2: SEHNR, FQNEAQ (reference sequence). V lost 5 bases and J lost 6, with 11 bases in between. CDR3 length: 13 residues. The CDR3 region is CASSRGGINEQFF. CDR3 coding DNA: TGTGCCAGCAGCCGAGGGGGGATCAATGAGCAGTTCTTC. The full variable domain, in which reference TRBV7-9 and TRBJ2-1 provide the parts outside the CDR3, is DTGVSQNPRHKITKRGQNVTFRCDPISEHNRLYWYRQTLGQGPEFLTYFQNEAQLEKSRLLSDRFSAERPKGSFSTLEIQRTEQGDSAMYLCASSRGGINEQFFGPGTRLTVL.

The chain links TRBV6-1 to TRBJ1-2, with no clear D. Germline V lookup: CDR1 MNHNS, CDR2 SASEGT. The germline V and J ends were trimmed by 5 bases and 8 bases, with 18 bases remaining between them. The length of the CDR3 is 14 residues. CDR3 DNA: TGTGCCAGCAGTTCGACAAGCGGCTCTTACGGCTACACCTTC. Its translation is CASSSTSGSYGYTF.

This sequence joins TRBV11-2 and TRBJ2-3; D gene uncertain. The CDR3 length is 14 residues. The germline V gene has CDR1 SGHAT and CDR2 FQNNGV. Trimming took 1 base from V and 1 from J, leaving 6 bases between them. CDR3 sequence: CASSLVGGTDTQYF. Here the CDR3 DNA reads TGTGCCAGCAGCTTAGTTGGGGGCACAGATACGCAGTATTTT. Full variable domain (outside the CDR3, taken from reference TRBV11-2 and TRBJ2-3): EAGVAQSPRYKIIEKRQSVAFWCNPISGHATLYWYQQILGQGPKLLIQFQNNGVVDDSQLPKDRFSAERLKGVDSTLKIQPAKLEDSAVYLCASSLVGGTDTQYFGPGTRLTVL.

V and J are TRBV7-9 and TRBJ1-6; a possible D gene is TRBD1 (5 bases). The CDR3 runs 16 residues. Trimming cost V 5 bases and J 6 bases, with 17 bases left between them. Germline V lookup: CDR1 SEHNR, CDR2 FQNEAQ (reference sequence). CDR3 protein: CASSPRTFGGNSPLHF. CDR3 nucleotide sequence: TGTGCCAGCAGCCCAAGGACTTTTGGGGGTAATTCACCCCTCCACTTT.

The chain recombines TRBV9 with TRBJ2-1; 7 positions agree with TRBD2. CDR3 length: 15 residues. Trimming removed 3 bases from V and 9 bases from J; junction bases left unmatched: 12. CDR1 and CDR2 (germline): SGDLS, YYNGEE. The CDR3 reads CASSASTSPTAEQFF. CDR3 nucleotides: TGTGCCAGCAGCGCCTCGACTAGCCCAACCGCTGAGCAGTTCTTC.

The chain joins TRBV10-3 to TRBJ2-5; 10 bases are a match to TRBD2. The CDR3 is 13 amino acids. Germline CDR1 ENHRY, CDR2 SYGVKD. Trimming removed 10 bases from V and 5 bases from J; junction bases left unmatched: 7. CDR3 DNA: TGTGCCACCTCAGCGGGGGGGCGGGAGACCCAGTACTTC. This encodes CATSAGGRETQYF.

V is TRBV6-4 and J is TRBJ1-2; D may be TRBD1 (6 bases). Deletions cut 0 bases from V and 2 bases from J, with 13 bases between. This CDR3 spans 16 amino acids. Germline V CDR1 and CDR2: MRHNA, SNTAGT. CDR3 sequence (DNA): TGTGCCAGCAGTGACTCGAAACAGGGTCTGAACTATGGCTACACCTTC. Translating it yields CASSDSKQGLNYGYTF.

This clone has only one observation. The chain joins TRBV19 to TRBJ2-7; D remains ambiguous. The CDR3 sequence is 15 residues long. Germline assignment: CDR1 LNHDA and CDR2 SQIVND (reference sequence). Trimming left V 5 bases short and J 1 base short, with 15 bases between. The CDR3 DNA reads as TGTGCCAGTAGTCCTAATGCCTTCAGTTCCTACGAGCAGTACTTC. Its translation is CASSPNAFSSYEQYF.

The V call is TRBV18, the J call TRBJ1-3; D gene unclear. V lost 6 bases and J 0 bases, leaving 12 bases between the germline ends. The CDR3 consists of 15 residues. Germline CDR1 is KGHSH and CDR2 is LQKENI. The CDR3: CASSRASSSGNTIYF. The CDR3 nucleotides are TGTGCCAGCTCGCGGGCCAGTAGCTCTGGAAACACCATATATTTT.

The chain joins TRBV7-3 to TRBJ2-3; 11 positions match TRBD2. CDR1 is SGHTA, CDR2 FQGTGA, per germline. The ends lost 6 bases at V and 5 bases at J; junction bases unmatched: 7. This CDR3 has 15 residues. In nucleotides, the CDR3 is TGTGCCAGCAGTTCTCTAGCGGGGGGCAAAGATACGCAGTATTTT. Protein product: CASSSLAGGKDTQYF.

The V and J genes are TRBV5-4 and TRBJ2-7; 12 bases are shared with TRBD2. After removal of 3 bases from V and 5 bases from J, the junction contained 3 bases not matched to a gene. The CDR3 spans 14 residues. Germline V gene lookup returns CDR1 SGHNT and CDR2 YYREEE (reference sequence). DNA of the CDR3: TGTGCCAGCAGCTCCCGACTAGCGGGAGACGAGCAGTACTTC. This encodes CASSSRLAGDEQYF.

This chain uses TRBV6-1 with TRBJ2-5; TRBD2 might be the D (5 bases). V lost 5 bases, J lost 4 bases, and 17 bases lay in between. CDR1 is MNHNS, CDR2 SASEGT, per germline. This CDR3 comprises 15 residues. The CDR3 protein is CASSPLSSRRETQYF. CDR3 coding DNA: TGTGCCAGCAGTCCTCTTTCTAGCCGTCGAGAGACCCAGTACTTC.

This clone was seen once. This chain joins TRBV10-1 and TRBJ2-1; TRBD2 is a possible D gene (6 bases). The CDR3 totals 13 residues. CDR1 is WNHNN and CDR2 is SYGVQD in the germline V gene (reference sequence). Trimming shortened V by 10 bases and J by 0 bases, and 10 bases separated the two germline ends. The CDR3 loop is CATRGSSYNEQFF. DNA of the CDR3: TGCGCCACCCGGGGGAGCTCCTACAATGAGCAGTTCTTC.

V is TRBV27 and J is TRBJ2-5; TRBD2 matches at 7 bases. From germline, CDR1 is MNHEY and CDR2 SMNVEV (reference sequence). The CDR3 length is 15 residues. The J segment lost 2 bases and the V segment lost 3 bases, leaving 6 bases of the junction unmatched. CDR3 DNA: TGTGCCAGCAGTTTGGGGTGGGGGGGGCAAGAGACCCAGTACTTC. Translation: CASSLGWGGQETQYF.

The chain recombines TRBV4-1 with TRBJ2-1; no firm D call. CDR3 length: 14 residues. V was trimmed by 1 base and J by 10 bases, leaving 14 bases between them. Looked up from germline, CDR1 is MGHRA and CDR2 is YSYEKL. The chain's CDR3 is CASSQAAIGWEQFF. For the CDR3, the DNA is TGCGCCAGCAGCCAAGCAGCCATCGGCTGGGAGCAGTTCTTC.

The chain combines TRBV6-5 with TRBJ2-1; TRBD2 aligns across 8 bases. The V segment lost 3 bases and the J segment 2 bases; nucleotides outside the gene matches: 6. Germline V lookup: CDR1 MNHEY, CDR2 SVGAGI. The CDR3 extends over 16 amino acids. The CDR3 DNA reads TGTGCCAGCAGTTATCGCGGGGGGCCAACCTACAATGAGCAGTTCTTC. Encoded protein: CASSYRGGPTYNEQFF.

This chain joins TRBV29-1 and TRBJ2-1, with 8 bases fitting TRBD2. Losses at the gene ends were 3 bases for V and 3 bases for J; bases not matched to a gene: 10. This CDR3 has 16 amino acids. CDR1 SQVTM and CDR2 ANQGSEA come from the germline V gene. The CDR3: CSVEGLAGGLYNEQFF. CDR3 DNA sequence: TGCAGCGTTGAGGGGCTGGCGGGGGGACTCTACAATGAGCAGTTCTTC.